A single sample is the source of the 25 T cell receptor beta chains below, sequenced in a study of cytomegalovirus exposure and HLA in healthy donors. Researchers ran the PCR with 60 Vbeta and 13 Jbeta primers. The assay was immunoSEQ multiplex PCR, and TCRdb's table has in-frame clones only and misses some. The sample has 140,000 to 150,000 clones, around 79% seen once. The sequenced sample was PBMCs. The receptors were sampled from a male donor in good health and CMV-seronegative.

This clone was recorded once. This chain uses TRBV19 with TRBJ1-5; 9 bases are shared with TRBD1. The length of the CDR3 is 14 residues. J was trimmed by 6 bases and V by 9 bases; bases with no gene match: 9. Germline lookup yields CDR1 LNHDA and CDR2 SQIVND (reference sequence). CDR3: CASKIDRGSQPQHF. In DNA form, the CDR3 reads TGTGCCAGCAAAATCGACAGGGGGTCTCAGCCCCAGCATTTT.

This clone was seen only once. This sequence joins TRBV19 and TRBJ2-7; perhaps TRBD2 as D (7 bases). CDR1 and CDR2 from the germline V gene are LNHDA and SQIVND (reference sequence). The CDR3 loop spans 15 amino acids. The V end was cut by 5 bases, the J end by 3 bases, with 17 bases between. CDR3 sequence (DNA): TGTGCCAGTAGTCTGGAAGGGGGGGCTGGCTACGAGCAGTACTTC. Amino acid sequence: CASSLEGGAGYEQYF.

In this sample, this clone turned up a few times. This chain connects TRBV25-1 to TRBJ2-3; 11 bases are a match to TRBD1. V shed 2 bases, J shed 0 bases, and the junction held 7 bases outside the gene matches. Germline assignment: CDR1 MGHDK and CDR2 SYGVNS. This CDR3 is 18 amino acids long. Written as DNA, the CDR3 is TGTGCCAGCAGTGAAAGGACAGGGGGCCCTCCTAGCACAGATACGCAGTATTTT. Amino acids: CASSERTGGPPSTDTQYF.

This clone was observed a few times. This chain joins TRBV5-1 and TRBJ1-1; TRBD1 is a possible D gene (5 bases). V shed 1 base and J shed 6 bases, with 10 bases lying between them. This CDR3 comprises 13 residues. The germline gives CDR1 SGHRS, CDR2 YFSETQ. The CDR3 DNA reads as TGCGCCAGCAGCTTGTTGACAGCTTCTGAAGCTTTCTTT. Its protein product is CASSLLTASEAFF.

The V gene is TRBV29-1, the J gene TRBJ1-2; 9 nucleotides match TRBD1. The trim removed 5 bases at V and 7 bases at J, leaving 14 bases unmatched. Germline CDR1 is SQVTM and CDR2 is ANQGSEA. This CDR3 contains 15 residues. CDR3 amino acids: CSVLPGTGLISGYTF. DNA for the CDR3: TGCAGCGTTTTACCCGGGACAGGGCTTATCAGTGGCTACACCTTC. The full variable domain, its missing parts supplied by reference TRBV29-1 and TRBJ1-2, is SAVISQKPSRDICQRGTSLTIQCQVDSQVTMMFWYRQQPGQSLTLIATANQGSEATYESGFVIDKFPISRPNLTFSTLTVSNMSPEDSSIYLCSVLPGTGLISGYTFGSGTRLTVV.

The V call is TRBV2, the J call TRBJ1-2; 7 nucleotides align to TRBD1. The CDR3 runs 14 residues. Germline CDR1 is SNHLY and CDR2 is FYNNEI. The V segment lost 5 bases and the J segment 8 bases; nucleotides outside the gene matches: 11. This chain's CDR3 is CASSQNRGREGYTF. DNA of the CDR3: TGTGCCAGCAGTCAAAACAGGGGTCGTGAGGGCTACACCTTC.

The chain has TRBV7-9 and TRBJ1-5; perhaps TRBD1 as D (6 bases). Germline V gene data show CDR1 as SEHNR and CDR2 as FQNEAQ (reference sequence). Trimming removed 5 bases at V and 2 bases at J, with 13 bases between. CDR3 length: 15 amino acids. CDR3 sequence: CASSISDSRNQPQHF. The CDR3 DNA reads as TGTGCCAGCAGCATTTCGGACAGTCGCAATCAGCCCCAGCATTTT.

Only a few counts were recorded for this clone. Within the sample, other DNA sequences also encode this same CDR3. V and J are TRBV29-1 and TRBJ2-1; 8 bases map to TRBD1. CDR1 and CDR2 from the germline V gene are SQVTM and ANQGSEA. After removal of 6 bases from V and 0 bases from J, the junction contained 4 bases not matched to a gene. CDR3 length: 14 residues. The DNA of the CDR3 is TGCAGCGTGGCAGGGGGCAGCTCCTACAATGAGCAGTTCTTC. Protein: CSVAGGSSYNEQFF.

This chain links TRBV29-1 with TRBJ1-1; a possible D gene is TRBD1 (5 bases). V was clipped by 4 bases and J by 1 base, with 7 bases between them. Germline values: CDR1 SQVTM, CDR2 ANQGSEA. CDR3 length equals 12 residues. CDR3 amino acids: CSVGQPNTEAFF. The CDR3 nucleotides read TGCAGCGTTGGACAGCCGAACACTGAAGCTTTCTTT.

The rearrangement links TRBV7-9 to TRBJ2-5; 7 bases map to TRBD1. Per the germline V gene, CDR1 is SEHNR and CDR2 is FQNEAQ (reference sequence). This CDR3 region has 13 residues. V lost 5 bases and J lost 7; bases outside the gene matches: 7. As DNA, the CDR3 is TGTGCCAGCAGCCCCAAAGGGGGCCGGACCCAGTACTTC. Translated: CASSPKGGRTQYF.

The CDR3: CASSLSAGVDTQYF. The CDR3 bases are TGCGCCAGCAGCTTGTCGGCGGGAGTTGATACGCAGTATTTT. V gene TRBV5-1 combines with J gene TRBJ2-3; 7 nucleotides match TRBD2. The CDR3 loop spans 14 amino acids. The V gene end was trimmed by 1 base and the J gene end by 6 bases; junction bases not matched to a gene: 5. Germline V gene data show CDR1 as SGHRS and CDR2 as YFSETQ.

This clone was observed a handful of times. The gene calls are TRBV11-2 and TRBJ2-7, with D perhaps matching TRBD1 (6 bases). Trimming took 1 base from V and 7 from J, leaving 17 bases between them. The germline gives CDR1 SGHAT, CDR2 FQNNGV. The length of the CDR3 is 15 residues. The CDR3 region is CASSLGGRGRGEQYF. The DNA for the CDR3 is TGTGCCAGCAGCTTAGGGGGCAGGGGAAGAGGGGAGCAGTACTTC.

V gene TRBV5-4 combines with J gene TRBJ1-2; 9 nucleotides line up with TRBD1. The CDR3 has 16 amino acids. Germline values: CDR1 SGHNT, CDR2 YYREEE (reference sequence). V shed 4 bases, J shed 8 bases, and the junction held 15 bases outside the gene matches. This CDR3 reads CASSPNAWDRAKGYTF. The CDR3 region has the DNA TGTGCCAGCAGCCCCAACGCCTGGGACAGGGCCAAAGGCTACACCTTC.

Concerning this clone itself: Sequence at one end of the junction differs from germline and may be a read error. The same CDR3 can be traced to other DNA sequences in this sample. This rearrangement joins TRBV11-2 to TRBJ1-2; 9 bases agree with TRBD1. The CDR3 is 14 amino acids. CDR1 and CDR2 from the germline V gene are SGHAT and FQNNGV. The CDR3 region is CASSTGGGGYGYTF. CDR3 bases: TGCGCCAGCAGCACAGGGGGCGGGGGCTATGGCTACACCTTC.

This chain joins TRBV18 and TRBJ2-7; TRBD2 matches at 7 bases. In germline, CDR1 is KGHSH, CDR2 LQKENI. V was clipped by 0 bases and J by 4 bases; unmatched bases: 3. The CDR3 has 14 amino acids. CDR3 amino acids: CASSPPGLHYEQYF. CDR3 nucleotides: TGTGCCAGCTCACCACCGGGACTACATTACGAGCAGTACTTC.

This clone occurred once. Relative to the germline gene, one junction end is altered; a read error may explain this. CDR3 residues: CASSNPPGANGLTF. The CDR3 bases are TGTGCCAGCAGCAACCCCCCTGGGGCCAACGGCCTGACTTTC. V usage is TRBV6-1 and J usage is TRBJ2-6; possibly TRBD1 for D (5 bases). The CDR3 covers 14 residues. The V gene's germline CDR1 is MNHNS and CDR2 SASEGT.

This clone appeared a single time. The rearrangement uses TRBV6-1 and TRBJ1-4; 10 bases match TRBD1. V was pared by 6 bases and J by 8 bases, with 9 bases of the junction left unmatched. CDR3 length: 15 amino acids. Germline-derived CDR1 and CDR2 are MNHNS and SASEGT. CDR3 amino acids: CASRGLGTGDEKLFF. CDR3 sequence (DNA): TGTGCCAGCAGGGGCCTCGGGACAGGGGACGAAAAACTGTTTTTT.

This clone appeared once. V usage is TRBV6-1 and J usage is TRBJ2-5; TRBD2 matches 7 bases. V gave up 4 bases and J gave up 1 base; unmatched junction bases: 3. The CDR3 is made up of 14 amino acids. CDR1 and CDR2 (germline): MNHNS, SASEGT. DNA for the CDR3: TGTGCCAGCAGTGGCGGGACTACCCAAGAGACCCAGTACTTC. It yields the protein CASSGGTTQETQYF.

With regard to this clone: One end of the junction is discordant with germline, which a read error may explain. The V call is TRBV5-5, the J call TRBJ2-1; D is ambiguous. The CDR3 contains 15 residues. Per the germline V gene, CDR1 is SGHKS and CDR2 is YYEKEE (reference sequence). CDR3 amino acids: CASRVSVHSSNEQFF. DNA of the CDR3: TGTGCCAGCAGAGTATCGGTTCACTCCTCCAATGAGCAGTTCTTC.

CDR3 DNA: TGTGCCAGTAGTAAAAGGACAGGGTCGGGTTCCTACGAGCAGTACTTC. Translation gives CASSKRTGSGSYEQYF. This chain joins TRBV19 and TRBJ2-7; TRBD1 matches at 8 bases. The germline V gene encodes CDR1 LNHDA and CDR2 SQIVND (reference sequence). V dropped 4 bases and J dropped 1; count of bases not matched to a gene: 9. This CDR3 region has 16 residues.

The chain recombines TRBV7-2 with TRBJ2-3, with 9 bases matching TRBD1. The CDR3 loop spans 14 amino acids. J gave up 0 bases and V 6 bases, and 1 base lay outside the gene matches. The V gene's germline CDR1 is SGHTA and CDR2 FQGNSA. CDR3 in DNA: TGTGCCAGCAGGACAGGGGGGAGCACAGATACGCAGTATTTT. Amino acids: CASRTGGSTDTQYF.

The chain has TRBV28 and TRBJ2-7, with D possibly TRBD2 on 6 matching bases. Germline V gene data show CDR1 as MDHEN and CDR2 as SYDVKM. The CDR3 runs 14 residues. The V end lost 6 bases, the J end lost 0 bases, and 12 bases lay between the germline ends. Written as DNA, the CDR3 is TGTGCCAGCAGCCCCACCGGGAGCTCCTACGAGCAGTACTTC. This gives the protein CASSPTGSSYEQYF.

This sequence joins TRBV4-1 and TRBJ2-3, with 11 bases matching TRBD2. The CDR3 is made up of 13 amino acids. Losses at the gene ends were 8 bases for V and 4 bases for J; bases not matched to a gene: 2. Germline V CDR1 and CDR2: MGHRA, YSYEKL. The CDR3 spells CASGSGGADTQYF. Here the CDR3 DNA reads TGCGCCAGCGGTAGCGGGGGGGCAGATACGCAGTATTTT.

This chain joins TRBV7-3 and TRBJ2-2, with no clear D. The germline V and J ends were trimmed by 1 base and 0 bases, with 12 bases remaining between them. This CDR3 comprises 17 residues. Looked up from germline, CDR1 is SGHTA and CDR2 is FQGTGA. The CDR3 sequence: CASSLNPQAANTGELFF. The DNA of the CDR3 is TGTGCCAGCAGCTTAAACCCCCAGGCAGCGAACACCGGGGAGCTGTTTTTT.

The DNA for the CDR3 is TGTGCCAGCTCACCCCGTGATCGGAGCACTGAAGCTTTCTTT. Protein product: CASSPRDRSTEAFF. The V call is TRBV18, the J call TRBJ1-1; no clear D gene. V gave up 3 bases and J gave up 4 bases, with 12 bases separating them. There are 14 residues in the CDR3. Looked up from germline, CDR1 is KGHSH and CDR2 is LQKENI.